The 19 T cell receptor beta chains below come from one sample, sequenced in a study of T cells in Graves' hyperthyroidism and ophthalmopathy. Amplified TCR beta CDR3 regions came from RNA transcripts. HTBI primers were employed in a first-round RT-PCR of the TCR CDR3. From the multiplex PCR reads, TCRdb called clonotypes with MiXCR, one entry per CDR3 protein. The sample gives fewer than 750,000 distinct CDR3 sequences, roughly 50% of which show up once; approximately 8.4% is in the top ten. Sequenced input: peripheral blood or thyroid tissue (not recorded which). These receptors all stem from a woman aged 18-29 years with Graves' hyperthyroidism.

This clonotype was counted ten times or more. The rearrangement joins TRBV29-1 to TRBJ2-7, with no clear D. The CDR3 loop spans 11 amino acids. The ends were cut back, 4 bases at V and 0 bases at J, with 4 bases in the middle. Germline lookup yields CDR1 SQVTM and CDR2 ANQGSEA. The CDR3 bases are TGCAGCGTTGGACACTCCTACGAGCAGTACTTC. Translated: CSVGHSYEQYF.

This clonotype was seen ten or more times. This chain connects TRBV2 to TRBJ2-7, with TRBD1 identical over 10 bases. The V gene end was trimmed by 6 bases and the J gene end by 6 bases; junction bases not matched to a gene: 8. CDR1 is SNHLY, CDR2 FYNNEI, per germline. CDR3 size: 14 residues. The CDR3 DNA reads TGTGCCAGCAGCCCGGGACAGGGGTGGTCCGAGCAGTACTTC. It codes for CASSPGQGWSEQYF.

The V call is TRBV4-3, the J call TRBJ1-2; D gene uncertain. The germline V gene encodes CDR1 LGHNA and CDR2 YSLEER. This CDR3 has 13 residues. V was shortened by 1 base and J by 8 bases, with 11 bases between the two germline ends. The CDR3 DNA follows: TGCGCCAGCAGCCAAGGACAAGTCCGGGGCTACACCTTC. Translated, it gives CASSQGQVRGYTF.

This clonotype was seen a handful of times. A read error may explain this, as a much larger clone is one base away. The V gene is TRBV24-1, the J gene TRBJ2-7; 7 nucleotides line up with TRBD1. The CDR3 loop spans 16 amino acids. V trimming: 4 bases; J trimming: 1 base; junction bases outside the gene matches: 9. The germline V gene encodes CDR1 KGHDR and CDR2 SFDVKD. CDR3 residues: CATSDAGTVVSYEQYF. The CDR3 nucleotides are TGTGCCACCAGTGACGCCGGGACAGTTGTGTCCTACGAGCAGTACTTC.

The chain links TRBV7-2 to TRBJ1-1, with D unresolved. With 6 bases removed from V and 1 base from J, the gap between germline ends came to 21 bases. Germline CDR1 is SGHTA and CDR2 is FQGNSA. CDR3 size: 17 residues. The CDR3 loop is CASRITLWTSRNTEAFF. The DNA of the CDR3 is TGTGCCAGCAGGATTACACTTTGGACTTCAAGGAACACTGAAGCTTTCTTT.

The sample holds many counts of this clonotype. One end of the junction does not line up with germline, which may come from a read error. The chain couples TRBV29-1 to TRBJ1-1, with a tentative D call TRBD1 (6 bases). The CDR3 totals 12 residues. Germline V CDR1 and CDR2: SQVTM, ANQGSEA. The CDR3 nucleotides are TGCACCGTTTTGAGGGGGAGCACTGAAGCTTTCTTT. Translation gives CTVLRGSTEAFF.

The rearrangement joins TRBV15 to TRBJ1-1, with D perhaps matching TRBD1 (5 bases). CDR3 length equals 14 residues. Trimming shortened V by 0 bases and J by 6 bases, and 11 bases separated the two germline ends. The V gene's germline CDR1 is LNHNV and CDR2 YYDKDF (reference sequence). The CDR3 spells CATSREVGAAEAFF. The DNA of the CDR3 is TGTGCCACCAGCAGAGAAGTAGGGGCTGCTGAAGCTTTCTTT.

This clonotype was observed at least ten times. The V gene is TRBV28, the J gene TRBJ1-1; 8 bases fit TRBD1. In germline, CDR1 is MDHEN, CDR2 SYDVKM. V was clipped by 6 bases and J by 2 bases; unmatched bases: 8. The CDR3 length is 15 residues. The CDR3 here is CASSYAGQGNTEAFF. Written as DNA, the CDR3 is TGTGCCAGCAGCTACGCCGGACAGGGAAACACTGAAGCTTTCTTT.

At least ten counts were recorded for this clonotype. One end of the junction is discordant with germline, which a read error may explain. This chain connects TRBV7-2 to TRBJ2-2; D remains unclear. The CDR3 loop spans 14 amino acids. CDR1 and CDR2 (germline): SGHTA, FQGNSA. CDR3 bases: TGTGCCAGCAGCTTACAACAGAACACCGAGGAGCTGTTTTTT. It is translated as CASSLQQNTEELFF. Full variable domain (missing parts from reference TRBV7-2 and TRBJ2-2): GAGVSQSPSNKVTEKGKDVELRCDPISGHTALYWYRQSLGQGLEFLIYFQGNSAPDKSGLPSDRFSAERTGGSVSTLTIQRTQQEDSAVYLCASSLQQNTEELFFGEGSRLTVL.

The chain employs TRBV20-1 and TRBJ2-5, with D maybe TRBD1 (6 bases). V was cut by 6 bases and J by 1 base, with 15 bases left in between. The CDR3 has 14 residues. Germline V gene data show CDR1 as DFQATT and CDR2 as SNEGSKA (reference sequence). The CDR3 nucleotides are TGCAGTGCGGCGAATTACAGGGCCCAAGAGACCCAGTACTTC. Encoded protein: CSAANYRAQETQYF.

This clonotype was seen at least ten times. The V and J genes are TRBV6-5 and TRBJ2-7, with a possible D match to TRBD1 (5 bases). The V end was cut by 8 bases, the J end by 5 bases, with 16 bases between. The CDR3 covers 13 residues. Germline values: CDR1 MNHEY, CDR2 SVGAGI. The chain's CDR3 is CASSLLQVNEQYF. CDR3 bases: TGTGCCAGCTCCCTCCTACAGGTAAACGAGCAGTACTTC.

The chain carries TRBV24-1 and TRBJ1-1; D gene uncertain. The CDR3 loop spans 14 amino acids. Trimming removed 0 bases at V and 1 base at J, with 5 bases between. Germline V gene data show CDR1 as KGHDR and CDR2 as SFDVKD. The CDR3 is CATSDLQANTEAFF. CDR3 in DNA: TGTGCCACCAGTGATTTGCAGGCGAACACTGAAGCTTTCTTT.

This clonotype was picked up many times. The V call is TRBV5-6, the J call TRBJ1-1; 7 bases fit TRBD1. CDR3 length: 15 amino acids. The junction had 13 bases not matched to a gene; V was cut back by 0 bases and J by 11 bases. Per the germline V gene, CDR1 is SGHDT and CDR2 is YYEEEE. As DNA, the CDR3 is TGTGCCAGCAGCTTGGGCGTAACAGGGGCCAACGTGGCTTTCTTT. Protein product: CASSLGVTGANVAFF. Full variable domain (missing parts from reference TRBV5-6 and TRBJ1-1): DAGVTQSPTHLIKTRGQQVTLRCSPKSGHDTVSWYQQALGQGPQFIFQYYEEEERQRGNFPDRFSGHQFPNYSSELNVNALLLGDSALYLCASSLGVTGANVAFFGQGTRLTVV.

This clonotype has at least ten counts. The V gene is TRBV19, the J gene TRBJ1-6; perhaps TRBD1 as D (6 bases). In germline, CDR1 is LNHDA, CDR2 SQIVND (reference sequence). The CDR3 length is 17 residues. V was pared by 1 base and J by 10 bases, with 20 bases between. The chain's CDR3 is CASSIGRQVAVGSPLHF. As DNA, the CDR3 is TGTGCCAGTAGTATAGGTCGACAGGTCGCCGTGGGGTCACCCCTCCACTTT.

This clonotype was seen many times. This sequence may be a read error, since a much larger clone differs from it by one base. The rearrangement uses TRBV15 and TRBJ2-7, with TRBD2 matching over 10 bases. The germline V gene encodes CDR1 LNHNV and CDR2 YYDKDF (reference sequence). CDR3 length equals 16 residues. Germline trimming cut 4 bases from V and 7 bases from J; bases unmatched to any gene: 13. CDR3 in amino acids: CATSKTGTSEANEQYF. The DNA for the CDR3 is TGTGCCACCAGCAAAACCGGGACTAGCGAAGCGAATGAGCAGTACTTC.

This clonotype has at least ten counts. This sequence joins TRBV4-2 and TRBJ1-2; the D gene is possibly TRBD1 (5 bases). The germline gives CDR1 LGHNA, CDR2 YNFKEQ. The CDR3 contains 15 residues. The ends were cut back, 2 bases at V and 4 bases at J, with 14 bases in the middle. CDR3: CASSQRRDGAYGYTF. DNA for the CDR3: TGTGCCAGCAGCCAACGCCGGGACGGAGCCTATGGCTACACCTTC.

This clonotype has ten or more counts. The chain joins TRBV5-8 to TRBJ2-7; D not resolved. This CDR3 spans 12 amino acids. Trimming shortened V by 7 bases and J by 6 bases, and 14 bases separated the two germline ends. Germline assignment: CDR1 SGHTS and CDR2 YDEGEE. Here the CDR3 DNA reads TGTGCCAGCGCTACTCTGCTCGGCGAGCAGTACTTC. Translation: CASATLLGEQYF.

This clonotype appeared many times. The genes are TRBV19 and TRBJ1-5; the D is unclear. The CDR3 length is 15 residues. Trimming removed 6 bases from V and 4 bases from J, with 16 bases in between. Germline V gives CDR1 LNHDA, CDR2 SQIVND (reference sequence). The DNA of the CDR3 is TGTGCCAGTAGGAAAGAGACTCTAGCTAATCAGCCCCAGCATTTT. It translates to CASRKETLANQPQHF.

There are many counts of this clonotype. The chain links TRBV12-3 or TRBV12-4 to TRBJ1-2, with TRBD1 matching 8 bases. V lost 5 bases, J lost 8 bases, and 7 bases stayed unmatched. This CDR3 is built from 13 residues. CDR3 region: CASSPRQGWGYTF. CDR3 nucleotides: TGTGCCAGCAGTCCCCGACAGGGGTGGGGCTACACCTTC.